A single sample is the source of the 13 T cell receptor beta chains below, sequenced in a study of blood T cell repertoires in COVID-19. Some clones are missing from TCRdb's copy, which holds only in-frame ones; the method was immunoSEQ multiplex PCR. The table includes tens of thousands of clones, more than 75% detected once. The sample was peripheral blood. The receptors originated from a man aged 35-49 years with acute or convalescent COVID-19.

The gene calls are TRBV7-9 and TRBJ1-2; TRBD1 matches 7 bases. CDR3 length: 13 residues. CDR1 SEHNR and CDR2 FQNEAQ come from the germline V gene (reference sequence). The V gene end was trimmed by 4 bases and the J gene end by 3 bases; junction bases not matched to a gene: 2. The chain's CDR3 is CASSYDRDYGYTF. CDR3 DNA: TGTGCCAGCAGCTACGACAGGGACTATGGCTACACCTTC.

This clone was recorded a few times. This chain connects TRBV4-1 to TRBJ2-7; 13 bases match TRBD2. J gave up 7 bases and V 5 bases, and 11 bases lay outside the gene matches. The CDR3 extends over 16 amino acids. Germline lookup yields CDR1 MGHRA and CDR2 YSYEKL. The CDR3, as DNA: TGCGCCAGCAGCTCTACTAGCGGGAGGGCCGTAGGGGAGCAGTACTTC. This sequence encodes CASSSTSGRAVGEQYF.

This chain links TRBV7-9 with TRBJ2-1, with 14 nucleotides matching TRBD2. CDR1 is SEHNR, CDR2 FQNEAQ, per germline (reference sequence). This CDR3 has 16 residues. V trimming: 5 bases; J trimming: 9 bases; junction bases outside the gene matches: 9. CDR3 coding DNA: TGTGCCAGCAGCCTACCGGGACTAGCGGGAGTAGGTGAGCAGTTCTTC. Its translation: CASSLPGLAGVGEQFF.

The chain couples TRBV6-1 to TRBJ2-3; TRBD1 is a possible D gene (5 bases). The CDR3 runs to 13 residues. Between the trimmed V and J ends, which lost 3 bases and 7 bases, there was a span of 11 bases. Germline loops: CDR1 MNHNS, CDR2 SASEGT. The CDR3 is CASSDRALNTQYF. Written as DNA, the CDR3 is TGTGCCAGCAGTGACAGGGCCCTTAATACGCAGTATTTT.

This chain uses TRBV4-1 with TRBJ1-4; TRBD1 agrees at 7 bases. Germline lookup yields CDR1 MGHRA and CDR2 YSYEKL. The junction had 4 bases not matched to a gene; V was cut back by 0 bases and J by 9 bases. The CDR3 length is 14 residues. The CDR3, as DNA: TGCGCCAGCAGCCAAGAAGGGGGCCAACAAAAACTGTTTTTT. The encoded protein is CASSQEGGQQKLFF.

The V and J genes are TRBV5-1 and TRBJ2-2; 10 positions match TRBD2. Germline CDR1 is SGHRS and CDR2 is YFSETQ. This CDR3 has 18 residues. V trimming: 3 bases; J trimming: 4 bases; junction bases outside the gene matches: 12. The DNA of the CDR3 is TGCGCCAGCAGCTACCTCTTGACTAGCGGGTATGCCACCGGGGAGCTGTTTTTT. Amino acids: CASSYLLTSGYATGELFF.

A few counts support this clone. This chain uses TRBV14 with TRBJ1-5; 7 bases align to TRBD1. The CDR3 extends over 13 amino acids. Per the germline V gene, CDR1 is SGHDN and CDR2 is FVKESK. J lost 10 bases, V lost 5 bases, and 8 bases had no gene match. The CDR3 loop is CASSSGTATPQHF. In DNA, the CDR3 is TGTGCCAGCAGCTCCGGGACAGCCACACCCCAGCATTTT.

This sequence joins TRBV5-6 and TRBJ2-7, with D possibly being TRBD2 (6 bases). Trimming removed 4 bases from V and 3 bases from J, with 11 bases in between. Germline V CDR1 and CDR2: SGHDT, YYEEEE. The length of the CDR3 is 13 residues. The CDR3 coding sequence is TGTGCCAGCAGCCCGGGACTCGACTACGAGCAGTACTTC. Translation: CASSPGLDYEQYF.

The chain joins TRBV6-5 to TRBJ1-3, with D possibly TRBD1 on 5 matching bases. The CDR3 spans 15 residues. Germline V CDR1 and CDR2: MNHEY, SVGAGI. The V end lost 5 bases, the J end lost 2 bases, and 13 bases lay between the germline ends. CDR3 nucleotides: TGTGCCAGCAGTCCCCTCGGGGGACCTGGAAACACCATATATTTT. It encodes CASSPLGGPGNTIYF.

V is TRBV4-2 and J is TRBJ1-1, with a weak D call TRBD1 (5 bases). The germline V and J ends were trimmed by 0 bases and 7 bases, with 15 bases remaining between them. The CDR3 is 15 amino acids. Germline CDR1 and CDR2: LGHNA and YNFKEQ. The CDR3 coding sequence is TGTGCCAGCAGCCAAGAATTCGGAGGGGCCGGTGAAGCTTTCTTT. This codes for CASSQEFGGAGEAFF.

The CDR3 region has the DNA TGTGCCAGCAGCCCCGACAGTAGCTATGGCTACACCTTC. The encoded protein is CASSPDSSYGYTF. The chain uses TRBV12-3 or TRBV12-4 and TRBJ1-2; D possibly corresponds to TRBD1 (5 bases). The CDR3 loop spans 13 amino acids. V gave up 6 bases and J gave up 4 bases, with 12 bases separating them.

The V gene is TRBV27, the J gene TRBJ2-4; 7 bases agree with TRBD1. The V gene end was trimmed by 7 bases and the J gene end by 9 bases; junction bases not matched to a gene: 12. The CDR3 totals 14 residues. Germline V gene lookup returns CDR1 MNHEY and CDR2 SMNVEV (reference sequence). The CDR3 bases are TGTGCCAGCAAACTCAACCCAGGGGGTGGCATTCAGTACTTC. Its translation: CASKLNPGGGIQYF.

V is TRBV30 and J is TRBJ1-6, with 7 bases matching TRBD1. V lost 2 bases to trimming and J lost 7 bases; unmatched junction nucleotides: 8. CDR1 is GTSNPN and CDR2 is SVGIG in the germline V gene (reference sequence). CDR3 length equals 15 residues. The CDR3 DNA is TGTGCCTGGAGTTTCAGGGGACAGATCAATTCACCCCTCCACTTT. It yields the protein CAWSFRGQINSPLHF.